Only a few counts were recorded for the clone carrying this T cell receptor beta chain. This entry belongs to a study of human T cells and chemical hapten exposure. The sample's time point: patch test 1, 2 weeks after DPC sensitization. Documented treatment: therapeutic diphenylcyclopropenone sensitization with weekly scalp DPC. Only after blood had been drawn was each patch test applied. In germline, CDR1 is ENHRY, CDR2 SYGVKD. The CDR3 is 13 amino acids. V lost 4 bases, J lost 1 base, and 7 bases lay in between. The study's library attached unique molecular identifiers to single cDNA molecules. One entry per CDR3 protein, called by TCRdb with MiXCR from the RACE reads. The top ten hold about 3.7% of the sample, which has more than 70,000 distinct CDR3 sequences, roughly 10% seen once.

The chain recombines TRBV10-3 with TRBJ1-1; D is uncertain. Source: whole blood, taken in connection with sensitization to the hapten diphenylcyclopropenone (DPC). The TCR comes from a woman between 55 and 75 years old with alopecia areata. Some clones in this sample may be carry-over from other donors' samples. The CDR3 protein is CAISVAENTEAFF. The CDR3 DNA reads as TGTGCCATCAGTGTTGCGGAGAACACTGAAGCTTTCTTT.